This T cell receptor beta chain was observed in a study of cytomegalovirus exposure and HLA in healthy donors. Germline V gene sequence: CDR1 SGHAT, CDR2 FQNNGV. The CDR3 consists of 14 residues. With 5 bases clipped from V and 3 bases from J, the junction kept 7 bases outside the gene matches. 13 Jbeta primers and 60 Vbeta primers were used for the PCR. Clones were sequenced by immunoSEQ multiplex PCR, and TCRdb holds only the in-frame ones, with some missing. The sample data list some 72,000 clones. The chain couples TRBV11-2 to TRBJ2-7; 7 bases agree with TRBD1. This clonotype was obtained from a man aged 40-50 years in good health and CMV-seronegative. The material sequenced was PBMCs. The CDR3 loop reads CASSQGDVGYEQYF. The CDR3 DNA follows: TGTGCCAGCAGCCAGGGGGATGTTGGCTACGAGCAGTACTTC.